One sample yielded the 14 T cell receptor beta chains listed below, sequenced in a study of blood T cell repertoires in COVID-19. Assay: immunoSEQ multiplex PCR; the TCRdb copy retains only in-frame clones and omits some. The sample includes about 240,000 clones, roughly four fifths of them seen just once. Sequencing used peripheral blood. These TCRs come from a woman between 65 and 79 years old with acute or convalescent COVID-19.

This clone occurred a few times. The CDR3 is CASSFGQGRNTGELFF. In DNA form, the CDR3 reads TGTGCCAGCAGCTTTGGACAGGGCCGGAACACCGGGGAGCTGTTTTTT. This chain joins TRBV5-6 and TRBJ2-2; 8 nucleotides agree with TRBD1. J gave up 1 base and V 2 bases, and 4 bases lay outside the gene matches. CDR1 and CDR2 from the germline V gene are SGHDT and YYEEEE. The CDR3 covers 16 residues. The full variable domain, with the rest looked up from reference TRBV5-6 and TRBJ2-2, is DAGVTQSPTHLIKTRGQQVTLRCSPKSGHDTVSWYQQALGQGPQFIFQYYEEEERQRGNFPDRFSGHQFPNYSSELNVNALLLGDSALYLCASSFGQGRNTGELFFGEGSRLTVL.

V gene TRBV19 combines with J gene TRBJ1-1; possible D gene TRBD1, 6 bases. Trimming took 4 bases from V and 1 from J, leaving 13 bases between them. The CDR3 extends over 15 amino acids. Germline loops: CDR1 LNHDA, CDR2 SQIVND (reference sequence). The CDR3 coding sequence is TGTGCCAGTAGTACAACGGACAGTCGGAACACTGAAGCTTTCTTT. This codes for CASSTTDSRNTEAFF.

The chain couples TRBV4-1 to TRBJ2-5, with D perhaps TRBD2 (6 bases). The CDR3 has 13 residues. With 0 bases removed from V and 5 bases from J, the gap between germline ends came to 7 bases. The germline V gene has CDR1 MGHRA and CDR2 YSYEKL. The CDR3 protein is CASSQDLAETQYF. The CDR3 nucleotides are TGCGCCAGCAGCCAAGATCTAGCGGAGACCCAGTACTTC.

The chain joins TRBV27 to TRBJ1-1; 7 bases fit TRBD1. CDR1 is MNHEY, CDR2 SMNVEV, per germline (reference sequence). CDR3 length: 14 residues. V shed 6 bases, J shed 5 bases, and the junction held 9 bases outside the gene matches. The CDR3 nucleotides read TGTGCCAGCAGCTCGACAGGGTATCGGACTGAAGCTTTCTTT. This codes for CASSSTGYRTEAFF.

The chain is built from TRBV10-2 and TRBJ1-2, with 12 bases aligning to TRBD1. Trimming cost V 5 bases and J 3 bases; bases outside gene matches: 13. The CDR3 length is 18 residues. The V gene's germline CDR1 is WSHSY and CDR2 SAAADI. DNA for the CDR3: TGCGCCAGCAGTCACCCTCTAGGGGACAGGGGGCGCGACTATGGCTACACCTTC. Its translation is CASSHPLGDRGRDYGYTF.

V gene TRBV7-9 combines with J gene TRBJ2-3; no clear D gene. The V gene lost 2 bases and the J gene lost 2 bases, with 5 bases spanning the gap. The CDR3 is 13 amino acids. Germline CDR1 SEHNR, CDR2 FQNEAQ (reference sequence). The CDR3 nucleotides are TGTGCCAGCAGCTTATTATCCACAGATACGCAGTATTTT. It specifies CASSLLSTDTQYF.

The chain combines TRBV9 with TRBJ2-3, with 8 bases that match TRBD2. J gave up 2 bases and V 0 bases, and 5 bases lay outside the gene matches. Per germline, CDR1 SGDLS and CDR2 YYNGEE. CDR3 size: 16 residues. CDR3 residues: CASSVVSGGDTDTQYF. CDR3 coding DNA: TGTGCCAGCAGCGTAGTGTCCGGGGGGGACACAGATACGCAGTATTTT.

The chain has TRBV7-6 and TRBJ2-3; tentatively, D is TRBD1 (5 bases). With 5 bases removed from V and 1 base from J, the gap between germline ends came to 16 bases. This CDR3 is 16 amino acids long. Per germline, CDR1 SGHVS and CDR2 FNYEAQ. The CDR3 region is CASSLTTPTGTDTQYF. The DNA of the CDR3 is TGTGCCAGCAGCCTAACTACCCCGACAGGCACAGATACGCAGTATTTT.

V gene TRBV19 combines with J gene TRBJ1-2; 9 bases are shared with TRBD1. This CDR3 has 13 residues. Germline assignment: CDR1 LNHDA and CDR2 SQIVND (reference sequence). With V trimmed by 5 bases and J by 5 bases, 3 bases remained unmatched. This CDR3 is CASSLGQGYGYTF. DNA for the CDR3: TGTGCCAGTAGTCTGGGACAGGGATATGGCTACACCTTC.

CDR3 sequence reads: CASSTKRGGYNEQFF. CDR3 sequence (DNA): TGCGCCAGCAGCACGAAGCGGGGGGGCTACAATGAGCAGTTCTTC. The rearrangement joins TRBV5-1 to TRBJ2-1, with 10 bases lining up with TRBD2. V lost 4 bases and J lost 3; bases outside the gene matches: 4. The CDR3 runs to 15 residues. The V gene's germline CDR1 is SGHRS and CDR2 YFSETQ.

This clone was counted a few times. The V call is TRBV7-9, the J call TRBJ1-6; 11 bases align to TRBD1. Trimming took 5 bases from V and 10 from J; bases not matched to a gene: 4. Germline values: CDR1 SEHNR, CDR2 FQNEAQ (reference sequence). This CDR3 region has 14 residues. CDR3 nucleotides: TGTGCCAGCAGCCAGGGACAGGGGGTCTCACCCCTCCACTTT. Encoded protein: CASSQGQGVSPLHF.

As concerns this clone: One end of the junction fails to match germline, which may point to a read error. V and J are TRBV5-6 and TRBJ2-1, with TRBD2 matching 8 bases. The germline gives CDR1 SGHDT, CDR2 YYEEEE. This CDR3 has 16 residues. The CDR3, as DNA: TGTGCCAGCAGCCCTGCGGGGGGCCTCGTGAACAATGGGCAGTTCTTC. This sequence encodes CASSPAGGLVNNGQFF.

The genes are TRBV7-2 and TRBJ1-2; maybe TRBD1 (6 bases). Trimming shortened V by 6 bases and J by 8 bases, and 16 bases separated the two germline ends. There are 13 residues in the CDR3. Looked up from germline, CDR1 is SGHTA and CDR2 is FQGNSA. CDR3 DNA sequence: TGTGCCAGCAGACAGGGAGCTCTATGGGGCTACACCTTC. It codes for CASRQGALWGYTF.

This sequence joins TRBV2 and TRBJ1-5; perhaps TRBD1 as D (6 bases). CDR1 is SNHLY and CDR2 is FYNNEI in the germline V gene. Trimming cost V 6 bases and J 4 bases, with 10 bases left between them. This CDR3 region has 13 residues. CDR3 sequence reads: CASRDDRNQPQHF. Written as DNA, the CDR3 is TGTGCCAGCAGGGACGACAGGAATCAGCCCCAGCATTTT.